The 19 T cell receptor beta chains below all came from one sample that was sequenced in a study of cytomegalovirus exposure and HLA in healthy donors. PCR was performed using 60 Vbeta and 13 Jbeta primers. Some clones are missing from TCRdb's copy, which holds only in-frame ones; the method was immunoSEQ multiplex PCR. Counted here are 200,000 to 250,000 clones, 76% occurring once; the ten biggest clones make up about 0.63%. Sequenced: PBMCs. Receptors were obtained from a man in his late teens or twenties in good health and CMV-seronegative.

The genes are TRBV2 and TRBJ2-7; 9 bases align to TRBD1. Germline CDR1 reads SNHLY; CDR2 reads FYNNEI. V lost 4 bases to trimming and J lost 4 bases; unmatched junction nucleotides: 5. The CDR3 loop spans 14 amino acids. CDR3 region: CASSATGGRYEQYF. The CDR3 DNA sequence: TGTGCCAGCAGTGCCACAGGGGGCAGGTACGAGCAGTACTTC. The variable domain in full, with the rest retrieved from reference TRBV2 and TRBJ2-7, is EPEVTQTPSHQVTQMGQEVILRCVPISNHLYFYWYRQILGQKVEFLVSFYNNEISEKSEIFDDQFSVERPDGSNFTLKIRSTKLEDSAMYFCASSATGGRYEQYFGPGTRLTVT.

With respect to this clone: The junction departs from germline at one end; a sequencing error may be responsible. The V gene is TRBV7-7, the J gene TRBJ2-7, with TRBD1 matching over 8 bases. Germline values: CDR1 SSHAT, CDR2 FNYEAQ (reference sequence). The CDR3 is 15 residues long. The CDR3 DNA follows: TGTGCTAGCAGCTTTGGACAGGGACGGGGATACGAGCAGTACTTC. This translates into CASSFGQGRGYEQYF.

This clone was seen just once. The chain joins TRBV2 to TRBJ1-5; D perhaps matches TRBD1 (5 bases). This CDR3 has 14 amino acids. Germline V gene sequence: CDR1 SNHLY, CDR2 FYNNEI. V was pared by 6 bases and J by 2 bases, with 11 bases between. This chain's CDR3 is CASRGPGGNQPQHF. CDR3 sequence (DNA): TGTGCCAGCAGGGGGCCTGGGGGCAATCAGCCCCAGCATTTT. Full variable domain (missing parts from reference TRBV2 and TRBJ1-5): EPEVTQTPSHQVTQMGQEVILRCVPISNHLYFYWYRQILGQKVEFLVSFYNNEISEKSEIFDDQFSVERPDGSNFTLKIRSTKLEDSAMYFCASRGPGGNQPQHFGDGTRLSIL.

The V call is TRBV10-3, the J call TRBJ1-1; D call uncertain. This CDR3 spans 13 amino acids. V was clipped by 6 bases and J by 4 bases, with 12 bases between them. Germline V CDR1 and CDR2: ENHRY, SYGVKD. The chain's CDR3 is CAIRTAEGTEAFF. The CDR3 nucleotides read TGTGCCATCAGGACGGCCGAGGGCACTGAAGCTTTCTTT.

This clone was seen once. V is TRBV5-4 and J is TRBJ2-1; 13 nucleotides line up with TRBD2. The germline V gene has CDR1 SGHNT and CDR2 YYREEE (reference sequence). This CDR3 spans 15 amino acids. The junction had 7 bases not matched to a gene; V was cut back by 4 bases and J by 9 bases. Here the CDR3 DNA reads TGTGCCAGCAGCCCCGGACTAGCGGGAGAGCGTGAGCAGTTCTTC. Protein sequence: CASSPGLAGEREQFF.

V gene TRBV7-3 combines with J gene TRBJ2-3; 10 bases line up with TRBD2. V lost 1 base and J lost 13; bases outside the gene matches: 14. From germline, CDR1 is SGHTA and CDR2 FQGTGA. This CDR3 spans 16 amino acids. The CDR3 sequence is CASSLILPHLAGAEYF. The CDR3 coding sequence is TGTGCCAGCAGCTTAATCTTACCCCACCTAGCGGGAGCTGAGTATTTT.

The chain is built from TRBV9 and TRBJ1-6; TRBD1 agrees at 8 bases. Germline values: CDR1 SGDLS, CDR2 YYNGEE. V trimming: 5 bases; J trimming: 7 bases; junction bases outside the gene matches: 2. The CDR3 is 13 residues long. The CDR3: CASSRQGNSPLHF. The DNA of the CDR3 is TGTGCCAGCAGTAGACAGGGGAATTCACCCCTCCACTTT.

The CDR3 loop reads CASSLGAASVGNTIYF. In DNA form, the CDR3 reads TGTGCCAGCAGCTTGGGGGCTGCCAGTGTTGGAAACACCATATATTTT. The chain joins TRBV5-8 to TRBJ1-3, with no clear D. Trimming left V 0 bases short and J 3 bases short, with 13 bases between. CDR3 size: 16 residues. Germline assignment: CDR1 SGHTS and CDR2 YDEGEE.

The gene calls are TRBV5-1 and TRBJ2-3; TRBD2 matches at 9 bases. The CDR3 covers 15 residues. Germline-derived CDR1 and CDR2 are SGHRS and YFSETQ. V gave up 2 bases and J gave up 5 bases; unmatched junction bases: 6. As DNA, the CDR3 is TGCGCCAGCAGCTTCGGCGGGAGGGCAATAGATACGCAGTATTTT. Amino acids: CASSFGGRAIDTQYF.

This CDR3 is CASSLLNIWAAGGSTGELFF. The CDR3 DNA sequence: TGTGCCAGCAGTTTATTAAATATTTGGGCGGCGGGAGGGTCCACCGGGGAGCTGTTTTTT. This chain joins TRBV27 and TRBJ2-2, with 9 bases aligning to TRBD2. The germline V gene encodes CDR1 MNHEY and CDR2 SMNVEV (reference sequence). The CDR3 spans 20 residues. V shed 1 base, J shed 4 bases, and the junction held 16 bases outside the gene matches.

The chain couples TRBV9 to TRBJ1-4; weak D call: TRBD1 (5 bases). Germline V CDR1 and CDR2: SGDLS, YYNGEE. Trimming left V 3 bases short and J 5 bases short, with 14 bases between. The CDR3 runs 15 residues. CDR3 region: CASSAAWQGNEKLFF. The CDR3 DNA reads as TGTGCCAGCAGCGCGGCCTGGCAGGGCAATGAAAAACTGTTTTTT.

CDR3 in amino acids: CASSPRGGRAYEQYF. The CDR3 DNA is TGCGCCAGCAGCCCCCGTGGCGGGAGGGCCTACGAGCAGTACTTC. The chain links TRBV5-1 to TRBJ2-7, with TRBD2 matching over 9 bases. In germline, CDR1 is SGHRS, CDR2 YFSETQ. The CDR3 covers 15 residues. Trimming cost V 4 bases and J 2 bases; bases outside gene matches: 7.

CDR3 amino acids: CSVWTGDQETQYF. CDR3 coding DNA: TGCAGCGTCTGGACAGGGGACCAAGAGACCCAGTACTTC. This sequence joins TRBV29-1 and TRBJ2-5, with 9 bases that match TRBD1. The ends lost 6 bases at V and 0 bases at J; junction bases unmatched: 2. This CDR3 contains 13 residues. Germline V gene data show CDR1 as SQVTM and CDR2 as ANQGSEA.

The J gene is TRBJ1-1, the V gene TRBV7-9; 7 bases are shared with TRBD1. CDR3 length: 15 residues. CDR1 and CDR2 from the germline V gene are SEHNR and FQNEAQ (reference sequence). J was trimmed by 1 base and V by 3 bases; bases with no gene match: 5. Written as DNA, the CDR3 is TGTGCCAGCAGCTTTTTCAGGGGGTCGAACACTGAAGCTTTCTTT. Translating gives CASSFFRGSNTEAFF.

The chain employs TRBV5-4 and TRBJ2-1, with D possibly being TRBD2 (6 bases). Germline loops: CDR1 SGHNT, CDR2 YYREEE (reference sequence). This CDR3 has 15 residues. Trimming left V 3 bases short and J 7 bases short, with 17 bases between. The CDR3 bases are TGTGCCAGCAGCTCACTTAGCGGAGTGGGTAATGAGCAGTTCTTC. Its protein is CASSSLSGVGNEQFF.

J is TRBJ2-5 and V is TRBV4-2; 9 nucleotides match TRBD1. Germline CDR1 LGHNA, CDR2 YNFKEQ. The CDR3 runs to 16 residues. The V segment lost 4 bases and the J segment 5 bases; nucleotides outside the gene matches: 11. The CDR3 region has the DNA TGTGCCAGCAGCCCTAAGACAGGGGGAGATCGGGAGACCCAGTACTTC. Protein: CASSPKTGGDRETQYF.

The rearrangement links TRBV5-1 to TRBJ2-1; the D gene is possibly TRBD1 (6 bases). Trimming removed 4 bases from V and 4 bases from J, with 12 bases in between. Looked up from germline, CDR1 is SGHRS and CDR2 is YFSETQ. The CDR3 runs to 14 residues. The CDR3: CASSLVGAYNEQFF. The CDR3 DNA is TGCGCCAGCAGCCTGGTGGGGGCTTACAATGAGCAGTTCTTC.

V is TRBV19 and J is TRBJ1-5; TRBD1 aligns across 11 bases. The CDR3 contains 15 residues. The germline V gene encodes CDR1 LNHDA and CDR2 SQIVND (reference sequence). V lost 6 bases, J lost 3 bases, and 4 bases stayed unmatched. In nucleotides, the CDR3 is TGTGCCAGTAGGCCGGGACAGGGGGTCAATCAGCCCCAGCATTTT. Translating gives CASRPGQGVNQPQHF. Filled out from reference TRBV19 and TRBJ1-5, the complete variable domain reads DGGITQSPKYLFRKEGQNVTLSCEQNLNHDAMYWYRQDPGQGLRLIYYSQIVNDFQKGDIAEGYSVSREKKESFPLTVTSAQKNPTAFYLCASRPGQGVNQPQHFGDGTRLSIL.

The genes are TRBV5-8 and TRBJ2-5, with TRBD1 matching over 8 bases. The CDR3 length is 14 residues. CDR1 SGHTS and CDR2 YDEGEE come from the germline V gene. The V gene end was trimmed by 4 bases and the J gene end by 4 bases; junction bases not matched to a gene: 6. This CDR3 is CASSGRGLIETQYF. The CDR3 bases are TGTGCCAGCAGCGGCAGGGGGCTTATAGAGACCCAGTACTTC.